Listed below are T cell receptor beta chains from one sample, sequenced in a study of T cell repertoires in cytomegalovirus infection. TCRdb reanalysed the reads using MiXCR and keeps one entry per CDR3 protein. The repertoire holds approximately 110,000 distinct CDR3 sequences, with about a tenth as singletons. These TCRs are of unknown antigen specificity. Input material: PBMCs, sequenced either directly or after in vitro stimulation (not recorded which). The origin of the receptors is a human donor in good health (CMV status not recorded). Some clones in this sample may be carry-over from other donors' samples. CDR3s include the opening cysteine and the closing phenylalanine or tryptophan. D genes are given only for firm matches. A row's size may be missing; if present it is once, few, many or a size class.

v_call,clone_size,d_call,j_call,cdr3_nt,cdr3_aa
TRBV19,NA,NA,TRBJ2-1,TGTGCCAGTAGTACCAACGGCGGAGAGCAGTTCTTC,CASSTNGGEQFF
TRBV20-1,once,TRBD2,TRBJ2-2,TGCAGTGCTAGAGATGTGCGGGAGACGAACACCGGGGAGCTGTTTTTT,CSARDVRETNTGELFF
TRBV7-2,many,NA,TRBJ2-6,TGTGCCAGCAGCTTAGTGGGTTCCGGGGCCAACGTCCTGACTTTC,CASSLVGSGANVLTF
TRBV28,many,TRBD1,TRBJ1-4,TGTGCCAGCAGTAAATGGACAGGGGGCGCCCCTAATGAAAAACTGTTTTTT,CASSKWTGGAPNEKLFF
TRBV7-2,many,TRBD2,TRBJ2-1,TGTGCCAGCAGCGATAGCGGGAGCTCCTACAATGAGCAGTTCTTC,CASSDSGSSYNEQFF
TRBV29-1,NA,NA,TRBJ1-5,TGCAGCGTTGAAGAGCCGGTCGGTCAGCCCCAGCATTTT,CSVEEPVGQPQHF
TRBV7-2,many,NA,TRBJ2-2,TGTGCCAGCAGCTCCCGACTAGCCGGGGAGCTGTTTTTT,CASSSRLAGELFF
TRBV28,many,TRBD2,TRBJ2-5,TGTGCCAGCAGTTTACTAGCGGGACGGCGAGAGACCCAGTACTTC,CASSLLAGRRETQYF
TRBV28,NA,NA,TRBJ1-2,TGTGCCAGCGAGACGGAGAACTATGGCTACACCTTC,CASETENYGYTF
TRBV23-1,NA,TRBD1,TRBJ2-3,TGCGCCAGCAGTCATTACCGGGACAGGGGGCGAGATACGCAGTATTTT,CASSHYRDRGRDTQYF
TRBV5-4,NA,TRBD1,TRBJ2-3,TGTGCCAGCAGCTTGGGAGACAGGGAGTCAGATACGCAGTATTTT,CASSLGDRESDTQYF
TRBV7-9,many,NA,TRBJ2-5,TGTGCCAGCAGCCCTCCTAGGGAGACCCAGTACTTC,CASSPPRETQYF
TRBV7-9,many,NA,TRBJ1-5,TGTGCCAGCAGCTCCTCTTCGCAGCCCCAGCATTTT,CASSSSSQPQHF
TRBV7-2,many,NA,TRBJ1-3,TGTGCCAGCAGTGTCATGGGGGGCGCTTATGGAAACACCATATATTTT,CASSVMGGAYGNTIYF
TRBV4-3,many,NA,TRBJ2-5,TGCGCCAGCAGCCAAGACTTCCAGGGGGAGGGCCGTGAGACCCAGTACTTC,CASSQDFQGEGRETQYF
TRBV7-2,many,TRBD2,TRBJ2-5,TGTGCCAGCAGCGGACGACTAGCGGGAACCTTAAGAGATACCCAGTACTTC,CASSGRLAGTLRDTQYF
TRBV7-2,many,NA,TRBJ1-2,TGTGCCAGCAGCTTACGACTGGTCGGGGGCGATAGCTATGGCTACACCTTC,CASSLRLVGGDSYGYTF
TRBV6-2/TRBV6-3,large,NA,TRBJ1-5,TGTGCCATCCAGGACGGAAATCAGCCCCAGCATTTT,CAIQDGNQPQHF
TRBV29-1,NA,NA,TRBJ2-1,TGCAGCGTTGAGGCCCAACCCCCGTTGTACAATGAGCAGTTCTTC,CSVEAQPPLYNEQFF
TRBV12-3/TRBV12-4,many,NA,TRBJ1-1,TGTGCCAGCAGTTTAGCGTATATCTCTGAAGCTTTCTTT,CASSLAYISEAFF
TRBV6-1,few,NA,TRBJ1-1,TGTGCCAGCAGTGCGGGACATTCGAACACTGAAGCTTTCTTT,CASSAGHSNTEAFF
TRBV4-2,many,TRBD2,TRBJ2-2,TGTGCCAGCAGCCAAGGGACTAGCGGGATGCCGTCGCGGACCGGGGAGCTGTTTTTT,CASSQGTSGMPSRTGELFF
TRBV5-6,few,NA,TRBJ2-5,TGTGCCAGCAGCGGCCGCTTTACATCAGAGACCCAGTACTTC,CASSGRFTSETQYF
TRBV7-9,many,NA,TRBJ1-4,TGTGCCAGCAGCTACGGCCCCCCAGGACAAGGGGGTGAAAAACTGTTTTTT,CASSYGPPGQGGEKLFF
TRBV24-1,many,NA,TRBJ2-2,TGTGCCACCAGTGAGAGGGAAGTCTACGGGGAGCTGTTTTTT,CATSEREVYGELFF
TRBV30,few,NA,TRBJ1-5,TGTGCCTGGAGTGGGCACGGGGATCAGCCCCAGCATTTT,CAWSGHGDQPQHF
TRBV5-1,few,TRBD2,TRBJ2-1,TGCGCCAGCAGCCAGGGGACTAGCTGGAATGAGCAGTTCTTC,CASSQGTSWNEQFF
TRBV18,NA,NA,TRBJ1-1,TGTGCCAGCTCACCACCAGGGAGGATCGCGTTAATGAACACTGAAGCTTTCTTT,CASSPPGRIALMNTEAFF
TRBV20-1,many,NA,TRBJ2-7,TGCAGTGCTAAAAATCCCGGGACCTTCAGCTACGAGCAGTACTTC,CSAKNPGTFSYEQYF
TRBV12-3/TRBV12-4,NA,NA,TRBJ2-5,TGTGCCAGCAGCCCAGTGGGGTCGGGGCAGTACTTC,CASSPVGSGQYF
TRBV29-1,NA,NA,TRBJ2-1,TGCAGCGTACGGGTAAACACCTACAATGAGCAGTTCTTC,CSVRVNTYNEQFF